The 19 T cell receptor beta chains below were found in one sample sequenced in a study of T cell repertoires in cytomegalovirus infection. In TCRdb, the reads were re-called with MiXCR into one record per CDR3 protein. The sample includes some 680,000 distinct CDR3 sequences, less than 40% of them seen just once. The specimen sequenced was PBMCs. The source is a human donor in good health (CMV status not recorded). Some clones in this sample may be carry-over from other donors' samples.

This clonotype was picked up many times. This chain connects TRBV7-8 to TRBJ1-4; D is ambiguous. The germline gives CDR1 SGHVS, CDR2 FQNEAQ. CDR3 size: 13 residues. V was clipped by 0 bases and J by 14 bases, with 13 bases between them. The CDR3 is CASSLAPNTPLFF. CDR3 DNA sequence: TGTGCCAGCAGCTTAGCGCCTAACACCCCGCTGTTTTTT. Combining the CDR3 with reference TRBV7-8 and TRBJ1-4 gives the whole variable domain GAGVSQSPRYKVAKRGQDVALRCDPISGHVSLFWYQQALGQGPEFLTYFQNEAQLDKSGLPSDRFFAERPEGSVSTLKIQRTQQEDSAVYLCASSLAPNTPLFFGSGTQLSVL.

The J gene is TRBJ2-1, the V gene TRBV19; no reliable D call. The V end was cut by 2 bases, the J end by 8 bases, with 13 bases between. CDR3 length equals 14 residues. CDR1 LNHDA and CDR2 SQIVND come from the germline V gene (reference sequence). The CDR3 sequence: CASSIRFRLDEQFF. The DNA for the CDR3 is TGTGCCAGTAGTATACGTTTCCGCCTCGATGAGCAGTTCTTC. Complete variable domain (other parts from reference TRBV19 and TRBJ2-1): DGGITQSPKYLFRKEGQNVTLSCEQNLNHDAMYWYRQDPGQGLRLIYYSQIVNDFQKGDIAEGYSVSREKKESFPLTVTSAQKNPTAFYLCASSIRFRLDEQFFGPGTRLTVL.

This clonotype appeared a few times. The chain joins TRBV6-6 to TRBJ2-5; 8 nucleotides align to TRBD2. V was clipped by 2 bases and J by 1 base; unmatched bases: 6. From germline, CDR1 is MNHNY and CDR2 SVGAGI (reference sequence). The CDR3 contains 16 residues. CDR3 sequence reads: CASSYPAAGGQETQYF. The CDR3, as DNA: TGTGCCAGCAGTTACCCGGCGGCGGGGGGCCAAGAGACCCAGTACTTC.

The chain couples TRBV11-2 to TRBJ2-6, with 9 bases identical to TRBD1. From germline, CDR1 is SGHAT and CDR2 FQNNGV. With V trimmed by 5 bases and J by 0 bases, 8 bases remained unmatched. The CDR3 loop spans 18 amino acids. This CDR3 reads CASSQTGQGYSGANVLTF. CDR3 coding DNA: TGTGCCAGCAGCCAGACGGGACAGGGTTACTCTGGGGCCAACGTCCTGACTTTC.

The genes are TRBV20-1 and TRBJ2-3; D is undetermined. This CDR3 spans 12 amino acids. Germline V gene lookup returns CDR1 DFQATT and CDR2 SNEGSKA (reference sequence). The ends were cut back, 3 bases at V and 5 bases at J, with 9 bases in the middle. CDR3 bases: TGCAGTGCTAGCCCACAGCAAGATACGCAGTATTTT. The encoded protein is CSASPQQDTQYF.

This clonotype has more than one count but fewer than ten. The CDR3 loop is CASSYIRDIPYGYTF. As DNA, the CDR3 is TGTGCCAGCAGTTATATTCGGGACATCCCCTATGGCTACACCTTC. The chain links TRBV28 to TRBJ1-2; D possibly corresponds to TRBD1 (6 bases). The CDR3 spans 15 residues. Germline CDR1 MDHEN, CDR2 SYDVKM. V gave up 4 bases and J gave up 4 bases, with 16 bases separating them.

J is TRBJ1-1 and V is TRBV28; no clear D gene. CDR3 length: 14 amino acids. V was clipped by 5 bases and J by 1 base, with 11 bases between them. Germline V gene data show CDR1 as MDHEN and CDR2 as SYDVKM. CDR3 amino acids: CASSLLRRNTEAFF. CDR3 sequence (DNA): TGTGCCAGCAGTCTCCTCAGGAGGAACACTGAAGCTTTCTTT.

This clonotype turned up a few times. This chain links TRBV5-4 with TRBJ1-4, with D possibly being TRBD1 (5 bases). The V gene lost 1 base and the J gene lost 5 bases, with 12 bases spanning the gap. The CDR3 sequence is 15 residues long. From germline, CDR1 is SGHNT and CDR2 YYREEE (reference sequence). DNA of the CDR3: TGTGCCAGCAGCTTGAGCAGGGATCTAAATGAAAAACTGTTTTTT. It translates to CASSLSRDLNEKLFF.

The rearrangement links TRBV4-2 to TRBJ1-5; a weak D match, TRBD1 (5 bases). The CDR3 runs 14 residues. In germline, CDR1 is LGHNA, CDR2 YNFKEQ. V gave up 1 base and J gave up 6 bases, with 10 bases separating them. The CDR3 DNA is TGTGCCAGCAGCCAAGGAGACAGTAGTCAGCCCCAGCATTTT. Amino acid sequence: CASSQGDSSQPQHF.

The J gene is TRBJ1-5, the V gene TRBV6-6; no firm D call. Germline V gene data show CDR1 as MNHNY and CDR2 as SVGAGI (reference sequence). The V end lost 5 bases, the J end lost 0 bases, and 14 bases lay between the germline ends. This CDR3 region has 16 residues. The CDR3, as DNA: TGTGCCAGCAGTCATGGCCCTTACGATAGCAATCAGCCCCAGCATTTT. As protein: CASSHGPYDSNQPQHF.

This clonotype was found many times. The chain recombines TRBV20-1 with TRBJ2-3; 11 bases align to TRBD2. This CDR3 spans 15 amino acids. The J segment lost 1 base and the V segment lost 6 bases, leaving 6 bases of the junction unmatched. CDR1 is DFQATT and CDR2 is SNEGSKA in the germline V gene (reference sequence). The CDR3 here is CSANALAGGTDTQYF. The CDR3 DNA reads TGCAGTGCCAACGCACTAGCGGGGGGCACAGATACGCAGTATTTT.

The sample holds a few counts of this clonotype. The chain joins TRBV7-2 to TRBJ2-3; weak D call: TRBD2 (5 bases). Germline V lookup: CDR1 SGHTA, CDR2 FQGNSA. This CDR3 region has 15 residues. The ends were cut back, 4 bases at V and 3 bases at J, with 14 bases in the middle. CDR3 nucleotides: TGTGCCAGCAGCTCGTCTAGCTCATCAACAGATACGCAGTATTTT. Residues: CASSSSSSSTDTQYF.

V and J are TRBV6-6 and TRBJ2-3; TRBD1 is a possible D gene (6 bases). V was shortened by 5 bases and J by 2 bases, with 14 bases between the two germline ends. The CDR3 has 15 residues. Germline CDR1 MNHNY, CDR2 SVGAGI (reference sequence). The CDR3 reads CASSPRDTYTDTQYF. The CDR3 nucleotides are TGTGCCAGCAGTCCCCGGGACACATACACAGATACGCAGTATTTT.

This chain uses TRBV28 with TRBJ1-6; D is uncertain. CDR1 is MDHEN and CDR2 is SYDVKM in the germline V gene. This CDR3 spans 13 amino acids. Trimming shortened V by 6 bases and J by 8 bases, and 11 bases separated the two germline ends. In nucleotides, the CDR3 is TGTGCCAGCAGACCCGCTATAGATTCACCCCTCCACTTT. This translates into CASRPAIDSPLHF.

Comments on this clonotype: This may be a read error: a much more frequent sequence differs by one nucleotide. CDR3 protein: CASSFLGQGRGNTDAFF. DNA of the CDR3: TGTGCCAGCAGTTTTTTGGGACAGGGTAGGGGGAACACTGACGCTTTCTTT. The V call is TRBV28, the J call TRBJ1-1; 9 bases are a match to TRBD1. The CDR3 has 17 residues. Germline lookup yields CDR1 MDHEN and CDR2 SYDVKM.

The CDR3 loop is CSVVEPVSYEQYF. CDR3 in DNA: TGCAGCGTTGTAGAGCCCGTCTCCTACGAGCAGTACTTC. V usage is TRBV29-1 and J usage is TRBJ2-7; D ambiguous. V was shortened by 4 bases and J by 0 bases, with 10 bases between the two germline ends. CDR3 length equals 13 residues. Germline-derived CDR1 and CDR2 are SQVTM and ANQGSEA.

The chain couples TRBV7-8 to TRBJ2-1; TRBD2 matches at 11 bases. The V gene end was trimmed by 3 bases and the J gene end by 8 bases; junction bases not matched to a gene: 9. CDR1 is SGHVS, CDR2 FQNEAQ, per germline. The CDR3 loop spans 16 amino acids. The CDR3 here is CASSFKASGGLHEQFF. CDR3 sequence (DNA): TGTGCCAGCAGCTTTAAGGCTAGCGGGGGGCTTCATGAGCAGTTCTTC. The full variable domain, with the rest looked up from reference TRBV7-8 and TRBJ2-1, is GAGVSQSPRYKVAKRGQDVALRCDPISGHVSLFWYQQALGQGPEFLTYFQNEAQLDKSGLPSDRFFAERPEGSVSTLKIQRTQQEDSAVYLCASSFKASGGLHEQFFGPGTRLTVL.

The CDR3 is CASSLDTGTSGSYNEQFF. As DNA, the CDR3 is TGTGCCAGCAGTCTAGACACCGGGACTAGCGGCTCCTACAATGAGCAGTTCTTC. V gene TRBV2 combines with J gene TRBJ2-1; TRBD2 matches at 11 bases. J gave up 0 bases and V 5 bases, and 9 bases lay outside the gene matches. From germline, CDR1 is SNHLY and CDR2 FYNNEI. The CDR3 covers 18 residues. The full variable domain, in which reference TRBV2 and TRBJ2-1 provide the parts outside the CDR3, is EPEVTQTPSHQVTQMGQEVILRCVPISNHLYFYWYRQILGQKVEFLVSFYNNEISEKSEIFDDQFSVERPDGSNFTLKIRSTKLEDSAMYFCASSLDTGTSGSYNEQFFGPGTRLTVL.

This sequence joins TRBV4-1 and TRBJ2-7, with D possibly TRBD1 on 6 matching bases. The germline V gene has CDR1 MGHRA and CDR2 YSYEKL. The CDR3 is 15 residues long. V shed 1 base and J shed 0 bases, with 10 bases lying between them. The CDR3 sequence is CASSQGQVSSYEQYF. As DNA, the CDR3 is TGCGCCAGCAGCCAAGGACAGGTTAGCTCCTACGAGCAGTACTTC.